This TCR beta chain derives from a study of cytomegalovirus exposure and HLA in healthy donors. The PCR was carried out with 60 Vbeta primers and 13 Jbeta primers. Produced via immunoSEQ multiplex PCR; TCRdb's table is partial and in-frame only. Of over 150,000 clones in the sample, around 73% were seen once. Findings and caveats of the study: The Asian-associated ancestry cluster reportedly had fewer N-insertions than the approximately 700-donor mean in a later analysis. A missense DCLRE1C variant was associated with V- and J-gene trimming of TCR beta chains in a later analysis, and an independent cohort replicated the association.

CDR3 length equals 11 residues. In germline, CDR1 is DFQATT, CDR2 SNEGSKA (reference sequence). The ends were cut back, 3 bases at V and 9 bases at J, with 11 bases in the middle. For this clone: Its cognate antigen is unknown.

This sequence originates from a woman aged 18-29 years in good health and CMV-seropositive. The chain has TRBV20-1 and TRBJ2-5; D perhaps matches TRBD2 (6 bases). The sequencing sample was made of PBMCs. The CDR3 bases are TGCAGTGCTAGCAGAGGGGAGGCCCAGTACTTC. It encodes CSASRGEAQYF.